This TCR beta chain originates from a study of cytomegalovirus exposure and HLA in healthy donors. A remark on this clone: What it binds is unknown.

The PCR had 60 Vbeta and 13 Jbeta primers. Repertoires were generated with immunoSEQ multiplex PCR, while TCRdb's copy carries only in-frame clones and drops some. The data hold about 120,000 clones, with about four fifths observed a single time. Study findings and constraints: Relative to equally common others, HLA-associated TCR beta chains showed greater clonal expansion in a later analysis. A later analysis linked a missense DCLRE1C variant to TCR beta V- and J-gene trimming.

Donors were ostensibly healthy at sampling, although undocumented immune exposures were probable. Sample: PBMCs. The receptor's source is a woman between 35 and 50 years old in good health and CMV-seronegative.

CDR3 sequence reads: CASSLRQGGVEQYF. The CDR3 bases are TGTGCCAGCAGCTTACGACAGGGGGGTGTCGAGCAGTACTTC. The chain couples TRBV7-2 to TRBJ2-7; TRBD1 matches at 9 bases. Germline loops: CDR1 SGHTA, CDR2 FQGNSA. V shed 2 bases, J shed 6 bases, and the junction held 5 bases outside the gene matches. The length of the CDR3 is 14 residues.